The 22 T cell receptor beta chains below all came from one sample that was sequenced in a study of cytomegalovirus exposure and HLA in healthy donors. The protocol was immunoSEQ multiplex PCR, while the TCRdb copy is restricted to in-frame clones and leaves out a portion. The sample consists of roughly 150,000 clones, almost 85% of them appearing once. Source material: PBMCs. These TCRs come from a man aged 25 to 40 in good health and CMV-seropositive.

CDR3 region: CASSVLAGVSYEQYF. As DNA, the CDR3 is TGTGCCAGTAGTGTACTAGCGGGTGTCTCCTACGAGCAGTACTTC. This sequence joins TRBV19 and TRBJ2-7; 9 positions agree with TRBD2. The CDR3 loop spans 15 amino acids. Germline trimming cut 5 bases from V and 0 bases from J; bases unmatched to any gene: 5. Germline V CDR1 and CDR2: LNHDA, SQIVND (reference sequence).

The rearrangement joins TRBV10-2 to TRBJ2-1, with 12 bases matching TRBD2. The germline V gene encodes CDR1 WSHSY and CDR2 SAAADI. V lost 7 bases to trimming and J lost 7 bases; unmatched junction nucleotides: 5. This CDR3 is 14 amino acids long. The CDR3 reads CASILAGGRNEQFF. The CDR3 bases are TGCGCCAGCATCCTAGCGGGAGGGCGAAATGAGCAGTTCTTC.

This chain links TRBV9 with TRBJ2-1, with TRBD2 as a possible D gene (5 bases). The ends were cut back, 5 bases at V and 7 bases at J, with 13 bases in the middle. Germline V gives CDR1 SGDLS, CDR2 YYNGEE. This CDR3 is built from 13 residues. The CDR3 region has the DNA TGTGCCAGCAGTGAACTAGGATTGAATGAGCAGTTCTTC. It codes for CASSELGLNEQFF. The full variable domain, in which reference TRBV9 and TRBJ2-1 provide the parts outside the CDR3, is DSGVTQTPKHLITATGQRVTLRCSPRSGDLSVYWYQQSLDQGLQFLIQYYNGEERAKGNILERFSAQQFPDLHSELNLSSLELGDSALYFCASSELGLNEQFFGPGTRLTVL.

The chain couples TRBV6-6 to TRBJ2-3; 8 bases align to TRBD2. This CDR3 is 15 amino acids long. Germline V gene data show CDR1 as MNHNY and CDR2 as SVGAGI (reference sequence). The V segment lost 6 bases and the J segment 2 bases; nucleotides outside the gene matches: 7. The CDR3 loop reads CASSQGGGPTDTQYF. In nucleotides, the CDR3 is TGTGCCAGCAGCCAAGGCGGGGGGCCCACAGATACGCAGTATTTT.

V usage is TRBV9 and J usage is TRBJ1-3, with TRBD1 as a possible D gene (5 bases). V was trimmed by 4 bases and J by 2 bases, leaving 13 bases between them. From germline, CDR1 is SGDLS and CDR2 YYNGEE. This CDR3 comprises 15 residues. CDR3 nucleotide sequence: TGTGCCAGCAGCACCGGGGACTCAACTGGAAACACCATATATTTT. It yields the protein CASSTGDSTGNTIYF. The full variable domain, its missing parts supplied by reference TRBV9 and TRBJ1-3, is DSGVTQTPKHLITATGQRVTLRCSPRSGDLSVYWYQQSLDQGLQFLIQYYNGEERAKGNILERFSAQQFPDLHSELNLSSLELGDSALYFCASSTGDSTGNTIYFGEGSWLTVV.

V gene TRBV18 combines with J gene TRBJ1-1, with no clear D. The germline V gene has CDR1 KGHSH and CDR2 LQKENI. The CDR3 length is 13 residues. V was trimmed by 3 bases and J by 0 bases, leaving 5 bases between them. CDR3 DNA: TGTGCCAGCTCACCGATAGTGAACACTGAAGCTTTCTTT. As protein: CASSPIVNTEAFF.

This chain uses TRBV14 with TRBJ1-4; 11 bases are shared with TRBD1. The V gene end was trimmed by 2 bases and the J gene end by 7 bases; junction bases not matched to a gene: 6. Germline assignment: CDR1 SGHDN and CDR2 FVKESK. This CDR3 comprises 16 residues. The CDR3 spells CASSQLGQGAVEKLFF. The CDR3 DNA follows: TGTGCCAGCAGCCAACTCGGACAGGGGGCAGTTGAAAAACTGTTTTTT.

This chain links TRBV11-3 with TRBJ2-7; 11 nucleotides match TRBD1. Losses at the gene ends were 4 bases for V and 5 bases for J; bases not matched to a gene: 7. The CDR3 runs to 15 residues. Germline assignment: CDR1 SGHNT and CDR2 YENEEA. The CDR3 DNA reads TGTGCCAGCAGCTCTGGGACAGGGGGTAGTGACGAGCAGTACTTC. Translated, it gives CASSSGTGGSDEQYF.

Comments on this clone: A junction end diverges from the germline sequence, so it may reflect a read error. V is TRBV5-6 and J is TRBJ1-4; 8 nucleotides agree with TRBD1. CDR1 SGHDT and CDR2 YYEEEE come from the germline V gene. The CDR3 runs to 16 residues. CDR3 sequence: CASSLGLTGENEKLFF. The DNA of the CDR3 is TGTGCCAGCAGTTTGGGACTGACAGGGGAGAATGAAAAACTGTTTTTT.

The CDR3 DNA sequence: TGTGCCAGCAGTGAGGGGCTCACCTACGAGCAGTACTTC. Its translation is CASSEGLTYEQYF. The chain has TRBV6-1 and TRBJ2-7; D is perhaps TRBD1 (5 bases). The germline V and J ends were trimmed by 3 bases and 2 bases, with 8 bases remaining between them. Germline lookup yields CDR1 MNHNS and CDR2 SASEGT. The CDR3 length is 13 residues.

This chain links TRBV6-5 with TRBJ2-2; D may be TRBD2 (5 bases). The CDR3 is 14 residues long. CDR1 and CDR2 (germline): MNHEY, SVGAGI. V lost 2 bases, J lost 2 bases, and 6 bases lay in between. The CDR3 reads CASSYRGNTGELFF. DNA of the CDR3: TGTGCCAGCAGTTACCGGGGAAACACCGGGGAGCTGTTTTTT.

The chain recombines TRBV30 with TRBJ2-1; D possibly corresponds to TRBD2 (6 bases). The CDR3 contains 13 residues. V shed 5 bases and J shed 4 bases, with 12 bases lying between them. The germline gives CDR1 GTSNPN, CDR2 SVGIG (reference sequence). CDR3 amino acids: CAWGGNYYNEQFF. CDR3 sequence (DNA): TGTGCCTGGGGAGGGAACTATTACAATGAGCAGTTCTTC.

V and J are TRBV5-1 and TRBJ2-3; D perhaps matches TRBD2 (6 bases). V was cut by 4 bases and J by 5 bases, with 17 bases left in between. The V gene's germline CDR1 is SGHRS and CDR2 YFSETQ. This CDR3 comprises 15 residues. The CDR3 nucleotides read TGCGCCAGCAGCCTTAGACTAGGAGCTGGAGATACGCAGTATTTT. It encodes CASSLRLGAGDTQYF.

This clone came up a few times. The chain combines TRBV4-3 with TRBJ1-2; 7 bases are shared with TRBD1. Germline V CDR1 and CDR2: LGHNA, YSLEER. The CDR3 is made up of 16 amino acids. V was clipped by 0 bases and J by 8 bases; unmatched bases: 12. CDR3 in DNA: TGCGCCAGCAGCCAAGATTATGGAGCAGGGGGAAAGGGCTACACCTTC. It specifies CASSQDYGAGGKGYTF.

Only a few counts were recorded for this clone. The chain recombines TRBV5-1 with TRBJ1-2, with D maybe TRBD1 (5 bases). The CDR3 totals 14 residues. V dropped 0 bases and J dropped 7 bases, with 13 bases sitting between them. The germline V gene has CDR1 SGHRS and CDR2 YFSETQ. CDR3 sequence reads: CASSLEAGSSGYTF. CDR3 bases: TGCGCCAGCAGCTTGGAGGCAGGGTCTAGTGGCTACACCTTC. Together with reference TRBV5-1 and TRBJ1-2, the CDR3 gives the full variable domain: KAGVTQTPRYLIKTRGQQVTLSCSPISGHRSVSWYQQTPGQGLQFLFEYFSETQRNKGNFPGRFSGRQFSNSRSEMNVSTLELGDSALYLCASSLEAGSSGYTFGSGTRLTVV.

V gene TRBV10-3 combines with J gene TRBJ1-1; TRBD1 might be the D (5 bases). Germline V gene lookup returns CDR1 ENHRY and CDR2 SYGVKD. V was pared by 8 bases and J by 10 bases, with 17 bases between. The CDR3 extends over 12 amino acids. CDR3 sequence: CAIRVGEDAAFF. DNA for the CDR3: TGTGCCATCCGAGTAGGGGAGGACGCAGCTTTCTTT.

This clone was detected only once. The chain combines TRBV7-3 with TRBJ1-2; 8 bases are shared with TRBD1. There are 13 residues in the CDR3. Unmatched junction bases numbered 6, after V lost 5 bases and J lost 7 bases. Germline V gene sequence: CDR1 SGHTA, CDR2 FQGTGA. CDR3 nucleotide sequence: TGTGCCAGCAGCCGAACAGGGGGGGTTGGCTACACCTTC. Its protein is CASSRTGGVGYTF.

In this sample, this clone turned up once. CDR3 amino acids: CASSQGEGAYNEQFF. Written as DNA, the CDR3 is TGTGCCAGCAGCCAGGGTGAAGGGGCCTACAATGAGCAGTTCTTC. The chain joins TRBV7-2 to TRBJ2-1; D may be TRBD1 (5 bases). The CDR3 is made up of 15 amino acids. V was pared by 5 bases and J by 2 bases, with 13 bases between. Looked up from germline, CDR1 is SGHTA and CDR2 is FQGNSA.

This clone was picked up a small number of times. The V call is TRBV11-2, the J call TRBJ1-2; D perhaps matches TRBD1 (5 bases). The V gene lost 5 bases and the J gene lost 2 bases, with 12 bases spanning the gap. Germline V CDR1 and CDR2: SGHAT, FQNNGV. This CDR3 comprises 14 residues. The CDR3 coding sequence is TGTGCCAGCAGCCCTGGACACCTAAACTATGGCTACACCTTC. Translating it yields CASSPGHLNYGYTF.

V is TRBV7-2 and J is TRBJ2-7; perhaps TRBD2 as D (8 bases). The germline V gene encodes CDR1 SGHTA and CDR2 FQGNSA. This CDR3 is 18 amino acids long. The V end lost 0 bases, the J end lost 6 bases, and 24 bases lay between the germline ends. CDR3 coding DNA: TGTGCCAGCAGCTTAGCCCCCAACCCCTCAGCGGGGGACAGCGAGCAGTACTTC. Amino acid sequence: CASSLAPNPSAGDSEQYF.

This clone came up many times. V gene TRBV6-1 combines with J gene TRBJ1-5, with TRBD1 identical over 7 bases. Losses at the gene ends were 0 bases for V and 10 bases for J; bases not matched to a gene: 3. Per germline, CDR1 MNHNS and CDR2 SASEGT. The CDR3 has 13 amino acids. CDR3 amino acids: CASSEARDRPQHF. Written as DNA, the CDR3 is TGTGCCAGCAGTGAAGCAAGGGACAGACCCCAGCATTTT.

The chain links TRBV7-2 to TRBJ1-1; D is perhaps TRBD1 (6 bases). Germline V gene lookup returns CDR1 SGHTA and CDR2 FQGNSA. The CDR3 runs to 14 residues. V was clipped by 6 bases and J by 7 bases, with 18 bases between them. CDR3 protein: CASRPDSPIGEAFF. CDR3 DNA: TGTGCCAGCAGACCGGACAGCCCTATAGGTGAAGCTTTCTTT.